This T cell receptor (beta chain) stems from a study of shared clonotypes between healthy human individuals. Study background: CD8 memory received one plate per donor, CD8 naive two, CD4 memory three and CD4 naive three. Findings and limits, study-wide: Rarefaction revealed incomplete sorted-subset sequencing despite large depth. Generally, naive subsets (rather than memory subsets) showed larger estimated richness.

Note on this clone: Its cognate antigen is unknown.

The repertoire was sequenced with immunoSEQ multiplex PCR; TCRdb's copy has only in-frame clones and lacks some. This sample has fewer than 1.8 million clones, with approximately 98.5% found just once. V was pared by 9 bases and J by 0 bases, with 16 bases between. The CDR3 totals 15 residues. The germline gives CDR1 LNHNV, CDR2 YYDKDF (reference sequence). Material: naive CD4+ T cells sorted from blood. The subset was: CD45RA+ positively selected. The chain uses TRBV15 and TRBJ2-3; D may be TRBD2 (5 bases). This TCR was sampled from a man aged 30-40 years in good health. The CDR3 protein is CATTTGKRSTDTQYF. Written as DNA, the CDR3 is TGTGCCACAACCACCGGGAAACGGAGCACAGATACGCAGTATTTT. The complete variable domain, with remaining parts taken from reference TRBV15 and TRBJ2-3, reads DAMVIQNPRYQVTQFGKPVTLSCSQTLNHNVMYWYQQKSSQAPKLLFHYYDKDFNNEADTPDNFQSRRPNTSFCFLDIRSPGLGDTAMYLCATTTGKRSTDTQYFGPGTRLTVL.